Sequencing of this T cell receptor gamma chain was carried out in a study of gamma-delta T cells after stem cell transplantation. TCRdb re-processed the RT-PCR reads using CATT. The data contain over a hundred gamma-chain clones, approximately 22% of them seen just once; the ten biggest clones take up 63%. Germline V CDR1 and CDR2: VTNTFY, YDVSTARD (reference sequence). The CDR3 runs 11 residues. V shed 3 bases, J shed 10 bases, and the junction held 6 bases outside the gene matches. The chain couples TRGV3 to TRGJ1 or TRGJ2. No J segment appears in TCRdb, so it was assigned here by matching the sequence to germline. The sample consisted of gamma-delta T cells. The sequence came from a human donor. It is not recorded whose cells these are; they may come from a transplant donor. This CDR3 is CATWDPAKKLF. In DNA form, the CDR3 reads TGTGCCACCTGGGACCCGGCAAAGAAACTCTTT.